This T cell receptor beta chain was obtained from a study of cytomegalovirus exposure and HLA in healthy donors. The germline V and J ends were trimmed by 5 bases and 7 bases, with 12 bases remaining between them. The germline gives CDR1 MGHRA, CDR2 YSYEKL. This CDR3 has 13 residues. The PCR had 60 Vbeta and 13 Jbeta primers. Data came from immunoSEQ multiplex PCR; TCRdb stores just in-frame clones and leaves some out. The repertoire holds about 170,000 clones, with approximately 81% as singletons. The TCR was taken from a young woman in good health and CMV-seronegative. The sequenced sample consisted of PBMCs. The chain employs TRBV4-1 and TRBJ2-1, with D tentatively TRBD2 (6 bases). For the CDR3, the DNA is TGCGCCAGCAGCTCTCCAGGGAGGAATGAGCAGTTCTTC. Amino acid sequence: CASSSPGRNEQFF.